The 11 T cell receptor beta chains in this list originate from one sample, sequenced in a study of shared clonotypes between healthy human individuals. Libraries were prepared by immunoSEQ multiplex PCR; TCRdb keeps only in-frame clonotypes and omits some of them. The sample consists of a few million clones, more than 80% of them appearing once. Specimen: naive CD4+ T cells sorted from blood. Documented subset: CD45RA+ positively selected. The receptor set was obtained from a man aged 18 to 30 in good health.

CDR3 residues: CASSLYFQEGIRSGELFF. The CDR3 DNA reads TGTGCCAGCTCACTGTACTTCCAAGAGGGGATTCGGTCCGGGGAGCTGTTTTTT. The rearrangement uses TRBV18 and TRBJ2-2; D may match TRBD1 or TRBD2 (5 bases each). Trimming left V 4 bases short and J 6 bases short, with 24 bases between. This CDR3 spans 18 amino acids. In germline, CDR1 is KGHSH, CDR2 LQKENI. The variable domain in full, with the rest retrieved from reference TRBV18 and TRBJ2-2, is NAGVMQNPRHLVRRRGQEARLRCSPMKGHSHVYWYRQLPEEGLKFMVYLQKENIIDESGMPKERFSAEFPKEGPSILRIQQVVRGDSAAYFCASSLYFQEGIRSGELFFGEGSRLTVL.

This clone was observed a handful of times. This sequence joins TRBV9 and TRBJ1-1; D remains ambiguous. V lost 4 bases and J lost 1, with 11 bases in between. The length of the CDR3 is 14 residues. In germline, CDR1 is SGDLS, CDR2 YYNGEE. The CDR3 is CASSKDGKNTEAFF. For the CDR3, the DNA is TGTGCCAGCAGCAAGGACGGAAAGAACACTGAAGCTTTCTTT.

This clone was counted once. This chain connects TRBV18 to TRBJ1-2; possibly TRBD1 for D (6 bases). V lost 2 bases to trimming and J lost 3 bases, with 13 bases between them. This CDR3 comprises 15 residues. Germline CDR1 reads KGHSH; CDR2 reads LQKENI. The CDR3 region is CASSPTGAGHYGYTF. The CDR3 coding sequence is TGTGCCAGCTCACCAACGGGGGCAGGGCACTATGGCTACACCTTC.

This chain connects TRBV6-5 to TRBJ1-5; the match to TRBD1 covers 9 bases. Germline trimming cut 6 bases from V and 5 bases from J; bases unmatched to any gene: 8. Germline-derived CDR1 and CDR2 are MNHEY and SVGAGI. The CDR3 covers 15 residues. CDR3 bases: TGTGCCAGCAGACGGACAGGGGTCAGTGATCAGCCCCAGCATTTT. Translated: CASRRTGVSDQPQHF.

The CDR3 protein is CASSIQGVGEQFF. CDR3 DNA sequence: TGTGCCAGTAGTATACAGGGAGTCGGTGAGCAGTTCTTC. The chain couples TRBV19 to TRBJ2-1, with D possibly being TRBD1 or TRBD2 (5 bases each). This CDR3 spans 13 amino acids. The V end was cut by 2 bases, the J end by 9 bases, with 11 bases between. CDR1 and CDR2 from the germline V gene are LNHDA and SQIVND (reference sequence).

The genes are TRBV5-4 and TRBJ2-3; 7 positions agree with TRBD2. Losses at the gene ends were 4 bases for V and 1 base for J; bases not matched to a gene: 6. CDR1 and CDR2 from the germline V gene are SGHNT and YYREEE (reference sequence). The CDR3 sequence is 15 residues long. CDR3: CASSVGGGGTDTQYF. The CDR3 coding sequence is TGTGCCAGCAGCGTGGGGGGGGGAGGCACAGATACGCAGTATTTT.

In regard to this clone: This CDR3 is also generated by other DNA sequences in the sample. The gene calls are TRBV29-1 and TRBJ1-1; no clear D. The length of the CDR3 is 12 residues. Germline CDR1 and CDR2: SQVTM and ANQGSEA. The V end lost 4 bases, the J end lost 1 base, and 7 bases lay between the germline ends. CDR3 sequence reads: CSVGQTNTEAFF. The CDR3 DNA is TGCAGCGTTGGGCAGACGAACACTGAAGCTTTCTTT.

V and J are TRBV28 and TRBJ2-3, with D possibly being TRBD2 (6 bases). Germline V gene data show CDR1 as MDHEN and CDR2 as SYDVKM. Trimming removed 8 bases from V and 4 bases from J, with 19 bases in between. This CDR3 has 15 residues. CDR3 sequence reads: CASPPEGARSDTQYF. The DNA for the CDR3 is TGTGCCAGCCCCCCGGAGGGTGCCAGGTCAGATACGCAGTATTTT.

The V and J genes are TRBV11-3 and TRBJ1-6, with D unresolved. The CDR3 extends over 14 amino acids. The V end was cut by 5 bases, the J end by 9 bases, with 14 bases between. Germline assignment: CDR1 SGHNT and CDR2 YENEEA. CDR3 DNA sequence: TGTGCCAGCAGCCCCAAGGACCTTTTTTCACCCCTCCACTTT. Its protein is CASSPKDLFSPLHF.

The J gene is TRBJ1-5, the V gene TRBV4-1, with D hard to call. This CDR3 is 14 amino acids long. CDR1 and CDR2 from the germline V gene are MGHRA and YSYEKL. V was clipped by 5 bases and J by 5 bases, with 13 bases between them. Written as DNA, the CDR3 is TGCGCCAGCAGCACACGGATGGATTATCAGCCCCAGCATTTT. The encoded protein is CASSTRMDYQPQHF.

This clone showed up just once. The genes are TRBV10-2 and TRBJ2-7, with D possibly matching TRBD1 (6 bases). Germline V CDR1 and CDR2: WSHSY, SAAADI. The CDR3 spans 15 residues. V lost 8 bases and J lost 2, with 19 bases in between. The CDR3 DNA reads TGCGCCAGCCATGGACAGTCCCACCCTCCCTACGAGCAGTACTTC. Amino acids: CASHGQSHPPYEQYF.